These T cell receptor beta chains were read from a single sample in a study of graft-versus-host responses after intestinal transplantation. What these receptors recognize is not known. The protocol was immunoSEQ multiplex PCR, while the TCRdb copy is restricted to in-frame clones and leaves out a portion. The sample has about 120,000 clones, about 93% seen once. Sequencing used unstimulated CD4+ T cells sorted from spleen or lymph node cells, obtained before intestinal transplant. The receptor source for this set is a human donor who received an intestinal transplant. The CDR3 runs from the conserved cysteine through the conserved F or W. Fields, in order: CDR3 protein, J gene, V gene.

CASSSIGGSDQPQHF	TRBJ1-5	TRBV5-1
CASSHTGTDEKLFF	TRBJ1-4	TRBV6-5
CASRPDKGRASGTDTQYF	TRBJ2-3	TRBV19
CAWSVSLSGANVLTF	TRBJ2-6	TRBV30
CATSRVPGGASGYTF	TRBJ1-2	TRBV15
CASSYGRKNYGYTF	TRBJ1-2	TRBV6-5
CASSPLAGAKNIQYF	TRBJ2-4	TRBV7-8
CASSQSRGDRAYNQPQHF	TRBJ1-5	TRBV23-1
CASSGTSFHSGANVLTF	TRBJ2-6	TRBV19
CASSVAGDRRNYGYTF	TRBJ1-2	TRBV9
CASSSGTGSNYGYTF	TRBJ1-2	TRBV7-9
CATSRGTRRNQPQHF	TRBJ1-5	TRBV15
CASSPDGGNQPQHF	TRBJ1-5	TRBV7-8
CASSYAPNTEAFF	TRBJ1-1	TRBV4-2
CASSLDGTGFGTDTQYF	TRBJ2-3	TRBV7-3
CASSNPGTSHSPLHF	TRBJ1-6	TRBV7-9
CASSFEGAGIPNEQFF	TRBJ2-1	TRBV7-3
CASSFQRGPSSYEQYF	TRBJ2-7	TRBV28
CASSTGQVAGNTIYF	TRBJ1-3	TRBV19
CSARRTGGYTF	TRBJ1-2	TRBV20-1
CASSLPGLSYEQYF	TRBJ2-7	TRBV28
CASRLNNYGYTF	TRBJ1-2	TRBV6-1
CASSLGGVYTGELFF	TRBJ2-2	TRBV28
CASSLLGDGPYEQYF	-	TRBV7-8
CASSFSLAGAVDEQYF	TRBJ2-7	TRBV5-4
CASSYSNTHNEQFF	TRBJ2-1	TRBV6-5
CASGSSPFTSGGEDTGELFF	TRBJ2-2	TRBV12-5
CASSLFPTGGPLETQYF	TRBJ2-5	TRBV27
CASTEGSEQYF	TRBJ2-7	TRBV19